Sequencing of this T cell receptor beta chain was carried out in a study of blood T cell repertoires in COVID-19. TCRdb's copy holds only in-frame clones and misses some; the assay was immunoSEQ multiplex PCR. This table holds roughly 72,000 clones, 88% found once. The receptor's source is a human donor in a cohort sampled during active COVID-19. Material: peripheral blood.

The CDR3 bases are TGTGCCAGCAGCTCCGTGGCGGGAGGGCCGCGACTCTACAATGAGCAGTTCTTC. Translating it yields CASSSVAGGPRLYNEQFF. The chain employs TRBV5-4 and TRBJ2-1, with 9 bases that match TRBD2. V gave up 3 bases and J gave up 3 bases; unmatched junction bases: 13. This CDR3 contains 18 residues. Germline loops: CDR1 SGHNT, CDR2 YYREEE (reference sequence).